This T cell receptor beta chain emerged from a study of blood T cells in healthy people across ages (dated by TCRdb to 2015 to 2017). About the full investigation: Template switching captured roughly one uniquely barcoded TCR beta cDNA molecule per two T cells in model experiments. The study measured age-related changes in TCR beta repertoire diversity using deep sequencing normalized with unique cDNA molecular identifiers. The donors were split into four age groups: young (average around 16 years), middle-aged (more than 35), aged (roughly 68) and long-lived (roughly 77). To avoid experimental bias, donors of different ages were spread randomly across the sequencing lanes. Using the same blood draw, the study looked at two additional independent replicas of 1 million unique cDNA reads for two donors, one aged 18 to 30 and the other aged 80 or older. Paper-wide results and their limitations: The percentage of naive T cells measured by flow cytometry correlated strongly with observed TCR beta diversity. Since profiling was done on bulk unsorted PBMCs, naive and antigen-experienced compartments could not be conclusively compared. Observed TCR beta diversity per million T cells fell roughly linearly with age, and a significant reduction was already apparent by age around 40. Compared with the aged group, the long-lived group had more naive CD4+ T cells, fewer expanded clones and increased TCR diversity, suggesting age selection. Because donor CMV infection status was unknown, age-related changes in expanded clonotypes were potentially confounded. Estimates of total diversity based on one million sequenced T cells were considered lower bounds and underestimates.

The roughly 39 donors, aged about 6 to 95 years, were systemically healthy Caucasian individuals from Russia. Each donor gave about 9.7 milliliters of peripheral blood, drawn into EDTA-treated Vacutainer tubes. Ficoll-Paque density-gradient centrifugation was used to isolate PBMCs, with at least 6 million per sample. Trizol reagent was used to extract total RNA from PBMCs, with at least 5 micrograms per sample. For every donor, an aliquot of PBMCs went through flow cytometry to measure the percentages of naive CD45RAhigh/CD27high T cells. Notes on this clonotype: Its antigen is not yet known. Nothing much larger sits one base from this clone, and base qualities are not available.

Libraries were constructed by 5' RACE. The second PCR ran for roughly 7 to 11 cycles and used a J-beta primer mix along with a sample-barcoded 5' primer. A unique molecular identifier was introduced onto each TCR beta cDNA molecule by a template-switch 5' adaptor carrying 12 random nucleotides. Each sample yielded at least 2.5 million CDR3-containing paired-end reads. The Mint cDNA synthesis kit, primed by a TRBC-specific oligonucleotide, was used to synthesize first-strand cDNA from all RNA. After uracil-DNA glycosylase treatment, a first 18-cycle PCR used universal primers M1SS and BC2_uni_R on all cDNA. The original methods were these. Each sample was normalized by randomly selecting 1 million high-quality reads, each carrying a distinct molecular identifier. Reads sharing molecular identifiers were discarded rather than binned into consensus sequences. MiTCR, with a Q25 quality threshold and the strictest error-elimination algorithm, was used for CDR3 identification, clonotype clustering and error correction. A nonparametric unseen species model with Euler transformation was used to estimate a lower bound on total TCR beta diversity. TCRdb took the public reads, trimmed them with fastp at Q25, ran MiXCR for clone calling and kept in-frame beta chains. All rows with the same CDR3 protein become a single entry with the most common DNA and genes. TCRdb, not the authors, supplied the V and J calls. Here the sample has around 2 million distinct CDR3 sequences; approximately 39% occur a single time. Around 23% of the sample is in the top ten clones.

CDR1 and CDR2 (SGHAT, FQNNGV) derive from the germline V gene. The V end loses 8 bases and the J end loses 3 bases, and a stretch of 11 bases separates them. The CDR3 numbers 12 residues from cysteine through phenylalanine. The CDR3 DNA has 36 bases and is translated from base 1. This TCR was recovered from a human donor in good health. The sequence is built from TRBV11-2 and TRBJ2-7; the D gene assignment is ambiguous. Sequenced material: blood. The nucleotide sequence reads as follows: TGTGCCAGCGGCGGAACCGTCTACGAGCAGTACTTC. The resulting protein is CASGGTVYEQYF.